These 32 T cell receptor beta chains share one sample of origin, sequenced in a study of human CD8 memory T cell subsets. Preparation of the TCR beta libraries relied on UMI-labeled 5' RACE. TCRdb reworked the 5' RACE reads into one entry per CDR3 protein, no DNA. The sample data list over 10,000 distinct CDR3 sequences. Material for sequencing was CD8+ T cells from PBMCs. These receptors were collected from a human donor in good health.

This chain uses TRBV19 with TRBJ2-2; TCRdb's D call, TRBD1, is unchecked because there is no DNA. Germline V lookup: CDR1 LNHDA, CDR2 SQIVND (reference sequence). The CDR3 contains 17 residues. Here the CDR3 reads CASSIVGIGGNTGELFF. Full variable domain (rest looked up from reference TRBV19 and TRBJ2-2): DGGITQSPKYLFRKEGQNVTLSCEQNLNHDAMYWYRQDPGQGLRLIYYSQIVNDFQKGDIAEGYSVSREKKESFPLTVTSAQKNPTAFYLCASSIVGIGGNTGELFFGEGSRLTVL.

The rearrangement uses TRBV28 and TRBJ2-5; TCRdb designates TRBD2, a call that cannot be tested without DNA. The CDR3 sequence is 16 residues long. The germline gives CDR1 MDHEN, CDR2 SYDVKM. The chain's CDR3 is CASSTRHGLKQETQYF.

V is TRBV6-4 and J is TRBJ2-7; no DNA is available, so the TRBD2 call from TCRdb remains unchecked. This CDR3 region has 14 residues. Germline CDR1 and CDR2: MRHNA and SNTAGT. The chain's CDR3 is CASSDESGRYEQYF.

This clonotype counts as medium-sized (0.01 to 0.1%) by frequency. This sequence joins TRBV2 and TRBJ2-5; TCRdb's D call of TRBD1 is untestable without DNA. The V gene's germline CDR1 is SNHLY and CDR2 FYNNEI. CDR3 length: 14 residues. CDR3 region: CASSEFRQQETQYF.

The genes are TRBV3-1 and TRBJ2-2; TCRdb proposes TRBD1, but this gene call is untestable without DNA. CDR1 and CDR2 from the germline V gene are LGHDT and YNNKEL (reference sequence). The CDR3 loop spans 21 amino acids. The CDR3 is CASSQPPTGGRSGGNTGELFF.

Considering frequency, this clonotype is medium-sized (0.01 to 0.1%). V gene TRBV5-1 combines with J gene TRBJ2-7; checking the TCRdb D call of TRBD1 is not possible without DNA. Germline CDR1 and CDR2: SGHRS and YFSETQ. This CDR3 has 14 amino acids. CDR3 in amino acids: CASSLAGGAEEQYF.

The genes are TRBV5-1 and TRBJ2-7; with no DNA, the TCRdb D assignment of TRBD1 cannot be verified. The CDR3 runs to 15 residues. From germline, CDR1 is SGHRS and CDR2 YFSETQ. CDR3 region: CASSLEGAFPYEQYF. The full variable domain, rest sourced from reference TRBV5-1 and TRBJ2-7, is KAGVTQTPRYLIKTRGQQVTLSCSPISGHRSVSWYQQTPGQGLQFLFEYFSETQRNKGNFPGRFSGRQFSNSRSEMNVSTLELGDSALYLCASSLEGAFPYEQYFGPGTRLTVT.

The V gene is TRBV7-2, the J gene TRBJ2-3; TCRdb indicates TRBD1, and absent DNA this call remains unverified. Germline V gene data show CDR1 as SGHTA and CDR2 as FQGNSA. The CDR3 totals 15 residues. The CDR3 loop is CAKGQRGQGYDTQYF.

This chain links TRBV4-1 with TRBJ2-1; TCRdb indicates TRBD1, and absent DNA this call remains unverified. This CDR3 is built from 15 residues. Per the germline V gene, CDR1 is MGHRA and CDR2 is YSYEKL. The CDR3 sequence: CASSQESVPGGEQFF.

The rearrangement links TRBV5-6 to TRBJ2-7. In germline, CDR1 is SGHDT, CDR2 YYEEEE. The CDR3 covers 13 residues. This CDR3 reads CASSLMSGYEQYF.

This clonotype is identified as large (0.1 to 1%) from frequency. The J gene is TRBJ1-2, the V gene TRBV27. CDR1 is MNHEY and CDR2 is SMNVEV in the germline V gene (reference sequence). CDR3 length: 12 residues. CDR3: CASSTRGYGYTF.

The rearrangement uses TRBV7-6 and TRBJ1-1; the D call of TRBD1 rests on TCRdb alone, since no DNA is present to check it. There are 15 residues in the CDR3. Germline lookup yields CDR1 SGHVS and CDR2 FNYEAQ. The CDR3 reads CASSLAPGGRTEAFF. The entire variable domain, with the rest obtained from reference TRBV7-6 and TRBJ1-1, is as follows: GAGVSQSPRYKVTKRGQDVALRCDPISGHVSLYWYRQALGQGPEFLTYFNYEAQQDKSGLPNDRFSAERPEGSISTLTIQRTEQRDSAMYRCASSLAPGGRTEAFFGQGTRLTVV.

J is TRBJ2-1 and V is TRBV27; TCRdb's D call of TRBD1 is untestable without DNA. This CDR3 spans 16 amino acids. Germline loops: CDR1 MNHEY, CDR2 SMNVEV (reference sequence). The CDR3 protein is CASSLLIGGGPGVQFF.

The chain couples TRBV29-1 to TRBJ2-7; without DNA, the TCRdb call of TRBD2 cannot be checked. The CDR3 has 18 amino acids. Looked up from germline, CDR1 is SQVTM and CDR2 is ANQGSEA. The CDR3 reads CSVDGGPGLAGSRYEQYF.

This chain connects TRBV6-6 to TRBJ1-5; without DNA, the TCRdb call of TRBD1 cannot be checked. The germline gives CDR1 MNHNY, CDR2 SVGAGI (reference sequence). This CDR3 has 14 residues. The CDR3 protein is CASQEAGSNQPQHF.

The V call is TRBV6-5, the J call TRBJ2-1; as DNA is missing, the TRBD1 call by TCRdb cannot be tested. This CDR3 has 16 amino acids. Looked up from germline, CDR1 is MNHEY and CDR2 is SVGAGI. CDR3: CASSYDGDSSYNEQFF.

The J gene is TRBJ2-7, the V gene TRBV29-1; the D gene TCRdb calls, TRBD1, cannot be checked with no DNA. Germline V CDR1 and CDR2: SQVTM, ANQGSEA. The CDR3 is 14 residues long. CDR3 loop: CSVPARGRIYEQYF.

The rearrangement uses TRBV7-9 and TRBJ2-5; TCRdb designates TRBD2, a call that cannot be tested without DNA. The CDR3 extends over 16 amino acids. Germline CDR1 SEHNR, CDR2 FQNEAQ (reference sequence). The CDR3 is CASSTNLLGVEETQYF.

The CDR3 is CAISAVLTDEKLFF. The rearrangement links TRBV10-3 to TRBJ1-4; the D call from TCRdb, TRBD1, cannot be confirmed without DNA. The germline gives CDR1 ENHRY, CDR2 SYGVKD. There are 14 residues in the CDR3.

The rearrangement joins TRBV4-3 to TRBJ1-4. The CDR3 totals 16 residues. Germline V CDR1 and CDR2: LGHNA, YSLEER. CDR3 in amino acids: CASSQVRSATNEKLFF.

This clonotype shows up as medium-sized (0.01 to 0.1%) by frequency. This chain's CDR3 is CSVSRQINFSYEQYF. The chain is built from TRBV29-1 and TRBJ2-7; TCRdb returns TRBD1, unconfirmable since there is no DNA. The length of the CDR3 is 15 residues. CDR1 and CDR2 (germline): SQVTM, ANQGSEA.

This clonotype ranks as medium-sized in terms of frequency. The V call is TRBV7-3, the J call TRBJ2-3; TCRdb indicates TRBD2, and absent DNA this call remains unverified. This CDR3 region has 16 residues. From germline, CDR1 is SGHTA and CDR2 FQGTGA. The CDR3 protein is CASSFGLAGVGDTQYF.

The chain employs TRBV20-1 and TRBJ2-1; the D gene TCRdb calls, TRBD1, cannot be checked with no DNA. Germline CDR1 is DFQATT and CDR2 is SNEGSKA (reference sequence). The CDR3 contains 17 residues. The chain's CDR3 is CSARELGQSSSYNEQFF.

This chain links TRBV6-8 with TRBJ2-1; TCRdb's D call, TRBD1, is unchecked because there is no DNA. This CDR3 contains 13 residues. The germline gives CDR1 MNHGY, CDR2 SAAAGT. CDR3 residues: CASSTTQGNEQFF.

The CDR3 loop is CASRSGGSRYNEQFF. The chain couples TRBV28 to TRBJ2-1; TCRdb reports TRBD1, a call that lacks DNA to check it against. Germline V gene sequence: CDR1 MDHEN, CDR2 SYDVKM. The length of the CDR3 is 15 residues.

CDR3 loop: CASSSPGGDRIETGELFF. The chain uses TRBV7-9 and TRBJ2-2; TCRdb's D gene call, TRBD1, goes unchecked for lack of DNA. The CDR3 is 18 residues long. Germline CDR1 SEHNR, CDR2 FQNEAQ (reference sequence).

The CDR3 loop is CASSQDRGSYNEQFF. The gene calls are TRBV4-3 and TRBJ2-1; checking the TCRdb D call of TRBD2 is not possible without DNA. This CDR3 comprises 15 residues. CDR1 LGHNA and CDR2 YSLEER come from the germline V gene.

The J gene is TRBJ1-1, the V gene TRBV4-2; as DNA is missing, the TRBD1 call by TCRdb cannot be tested. Germline V gene lookup returns CDR1 LGHNA and CDR2 YNFKEQ. The CDR3 extends over 17 amino acids. The CDR3 here is CASSQDNGRGRATEAFF.

The V and J genes are TRBV20-1 and TRBJ1-1; TCRdb picks TRBD1, but there is no DNA to check that call. The germline V gene encodes CDR1 DFQATT and CDR2 SNEGSKA (reference sequence). The CDR3 is made up of 14 amino acids. CDR3: CSARVVGLNTEAFF.

Judged by frequency, this clonotype is medium-sized. This chain uses TRBV6-2 or TRBV6-3 with TRBJ2-7. Germline values: CDR1 MNHEY, CDR2 SVGEGT. The CDR3 is 14 residues long. CDR3 residues: CASSYSGPHYEQYF.

The chain combines TRBV19 with TRBJ1-2; TCRdb lists TRBD1, though no DNA is available to test this call. This CDR3 region has 14 residues. In germline, CDR1 is LNHDA, CDR2 SQIVND (reference sequence). The CDR3 reads CASSIDQGARGYTF.

This chain uses TRBV27 with TRBJ1-2; TCRdb lists TRBD1, though no DNA is available to test this call. The germline V gene has CDR1 MNHEY and CDR2 SMNVEV (reference sequence). This CDR3 region has 17 residues. The CDR3 sequence is CASSSSVVEGINYGYTF.